This TCR beta chain came from a study of blood T cell repertoires in COVID-19. The CDR3 has 17 residues. CDR1 is LGHDT and CDR2 is YNNKEL in the germline V gene (reference sequence). V trimming: 4 bases; J trimming: 1 base; junction bases outside the gene matches: 8. TCRdb's copy holds only in-frame clones and misses some; the assay was immunoSEQ multiplex PCR. The table shows 250,000 or so clones, with approximately 88% occurring only once. The sequenced material came from PBMCs or T cells enriched from blood (not recorded which). The genes are TRBV3-1 (or the pseudogene TRBV3-2) and TRBJ2-2, with TRBD1 matching 8 bases. This sequence originates from a woman aged 35 to 49 with acute COVID-19. CDR3 amino acids: CASSLLGGTGNTGELFF. As DNA, the CDR3 is TGTGCCAGCAGCCTACTCGGAGGGACAGGGAACACCGGGGAGCTGTTTTTT.